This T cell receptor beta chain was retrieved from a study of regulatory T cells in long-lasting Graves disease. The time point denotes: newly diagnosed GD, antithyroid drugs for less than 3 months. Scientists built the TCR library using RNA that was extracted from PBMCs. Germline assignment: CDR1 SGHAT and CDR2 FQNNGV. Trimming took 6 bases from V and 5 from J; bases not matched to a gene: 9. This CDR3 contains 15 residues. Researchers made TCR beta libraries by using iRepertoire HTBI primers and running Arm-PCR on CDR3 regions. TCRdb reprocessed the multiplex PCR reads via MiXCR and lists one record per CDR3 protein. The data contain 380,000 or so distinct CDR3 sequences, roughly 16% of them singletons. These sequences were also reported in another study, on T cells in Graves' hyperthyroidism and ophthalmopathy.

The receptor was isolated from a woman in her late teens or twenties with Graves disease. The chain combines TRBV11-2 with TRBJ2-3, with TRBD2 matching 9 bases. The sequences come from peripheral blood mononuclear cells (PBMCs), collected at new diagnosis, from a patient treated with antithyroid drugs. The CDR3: CASRYSGGGKDTQYF. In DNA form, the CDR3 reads TGTGCCAGCAGGTATAGCGGGGGAGGAAAAGATACGCAGTATTTT.